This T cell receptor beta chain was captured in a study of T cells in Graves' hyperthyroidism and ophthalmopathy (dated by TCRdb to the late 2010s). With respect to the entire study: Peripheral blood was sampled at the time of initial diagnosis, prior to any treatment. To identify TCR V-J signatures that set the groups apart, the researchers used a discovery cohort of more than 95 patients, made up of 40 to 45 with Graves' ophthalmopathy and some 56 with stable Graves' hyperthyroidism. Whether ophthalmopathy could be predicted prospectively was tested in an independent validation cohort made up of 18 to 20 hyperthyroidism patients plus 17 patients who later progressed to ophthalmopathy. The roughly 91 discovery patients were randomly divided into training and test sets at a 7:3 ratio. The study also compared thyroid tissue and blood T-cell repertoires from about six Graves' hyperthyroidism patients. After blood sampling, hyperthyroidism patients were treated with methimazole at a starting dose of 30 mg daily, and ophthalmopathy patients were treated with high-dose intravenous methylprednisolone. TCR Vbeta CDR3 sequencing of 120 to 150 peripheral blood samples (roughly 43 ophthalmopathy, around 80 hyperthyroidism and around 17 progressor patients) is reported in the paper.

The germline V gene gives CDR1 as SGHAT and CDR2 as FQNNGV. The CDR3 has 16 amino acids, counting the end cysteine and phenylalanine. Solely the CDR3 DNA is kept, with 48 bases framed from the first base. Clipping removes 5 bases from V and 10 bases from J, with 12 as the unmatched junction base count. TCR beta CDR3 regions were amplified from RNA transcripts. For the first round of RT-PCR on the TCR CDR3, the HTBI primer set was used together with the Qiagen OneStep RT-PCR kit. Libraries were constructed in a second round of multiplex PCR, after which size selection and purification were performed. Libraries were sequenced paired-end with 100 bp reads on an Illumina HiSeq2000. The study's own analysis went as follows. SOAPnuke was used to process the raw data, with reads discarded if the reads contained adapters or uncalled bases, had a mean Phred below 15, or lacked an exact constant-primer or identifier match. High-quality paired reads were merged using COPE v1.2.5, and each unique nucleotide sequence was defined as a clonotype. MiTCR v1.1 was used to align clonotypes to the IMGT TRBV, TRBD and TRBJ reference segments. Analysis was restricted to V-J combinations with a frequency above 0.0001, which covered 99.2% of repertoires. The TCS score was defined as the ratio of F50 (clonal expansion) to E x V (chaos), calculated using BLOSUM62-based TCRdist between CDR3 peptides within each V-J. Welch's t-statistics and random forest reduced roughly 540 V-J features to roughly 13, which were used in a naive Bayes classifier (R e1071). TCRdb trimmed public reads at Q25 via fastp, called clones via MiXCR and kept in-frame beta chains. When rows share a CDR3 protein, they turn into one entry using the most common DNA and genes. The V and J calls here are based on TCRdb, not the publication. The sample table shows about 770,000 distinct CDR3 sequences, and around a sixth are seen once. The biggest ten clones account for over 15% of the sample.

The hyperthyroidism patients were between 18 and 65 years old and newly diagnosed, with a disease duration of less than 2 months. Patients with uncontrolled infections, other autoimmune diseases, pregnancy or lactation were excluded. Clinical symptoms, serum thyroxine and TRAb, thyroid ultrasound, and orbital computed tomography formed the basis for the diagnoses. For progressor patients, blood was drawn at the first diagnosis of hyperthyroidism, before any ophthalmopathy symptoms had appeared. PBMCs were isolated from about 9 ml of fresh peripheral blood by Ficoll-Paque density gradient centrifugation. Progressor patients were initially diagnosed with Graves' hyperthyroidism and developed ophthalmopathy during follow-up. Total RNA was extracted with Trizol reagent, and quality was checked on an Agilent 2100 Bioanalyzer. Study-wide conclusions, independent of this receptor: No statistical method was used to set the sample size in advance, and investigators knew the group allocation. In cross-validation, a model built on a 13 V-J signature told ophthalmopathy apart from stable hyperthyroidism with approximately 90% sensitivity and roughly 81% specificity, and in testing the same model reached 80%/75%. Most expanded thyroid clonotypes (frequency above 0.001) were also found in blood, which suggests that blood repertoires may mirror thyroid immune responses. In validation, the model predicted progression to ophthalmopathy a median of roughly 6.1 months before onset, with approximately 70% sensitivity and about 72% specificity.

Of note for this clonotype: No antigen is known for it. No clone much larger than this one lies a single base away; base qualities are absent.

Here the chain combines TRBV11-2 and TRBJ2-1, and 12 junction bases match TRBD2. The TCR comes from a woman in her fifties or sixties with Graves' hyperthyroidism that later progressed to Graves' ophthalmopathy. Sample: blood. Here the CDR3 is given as CASSAPGLAGLWEQFF. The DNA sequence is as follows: TGTGCCAGCAGCGCGCCGGGACTAGCGGGCCTTTGGGAGCAGTTCTTC.